This TCR beta chain was identified during a study of blood T cell repertoires in COVID-19. Across the whole study: Material from acute and convalescent COVID-19 was sourced from the United States, Italy and Spain.

Trimming pared 2 bases from V and 0 bases from J, leaving 11 bases between. The CDR3 is 15 residues long. CDR1 is SGDLS and CDR2 is YYNGEE in the germline V gene. Cohorts were determined from participant-reported clinical history. Assay: immunoSEQ multiplex PCR; the TCRdb copy retains only in-frame clones and omits some. Here the sample spans some 300,000 clones, approximately 91% being singletons. The TCR was taken from a woman aged 35 to 49 who had recovered from COVID-19. The sequencing input was PBMCs or T cells enriched from blood (not recorded which). The rearrangement links TRBV9 to TRBJ1-1; possibly TRBD1 for D (6 bases). Written as DNA, the CDR3 is TGTGCCAGCAGCGTCGGGACAAGCATGAACACTGAAGCTTTCTTT. It encodes CASSVGTSMNTEAFF.